The next 13 T cell receptor beta chains were all read from a single sample in a study of Ad26.COV2.S vaccination and SARS-CoV-2 variants. Only in-frame clones appear in the TCRdb table, and some are missing; sequencing was by immunoSEQ multiplex PCR. The data show tens of thousands of clones, roughly 83% seen once. The specimen comprised peripheral blood, sampled after recovery from COVID-19. All receptors derive from a human donor who had recovered from COVID-19.

The chain recombines TRBV2 with TRBJ2-3; 7 bases match TRBD2. Trimming removed 3 bases from V and 1 base from J; junction bases left unmatched: 4. The germline CDR1 and CDR2 sequences are SNHLY and FYNNEI. The CDR3 totals 15 residues. The CDR3 nucleotides are TGTGCCAGCAGTGATCGGCTAGCGGGCACAGATACGCAGTATTTT. This codes for CASSDRLAGTDTQYF.

This chain joins TRBV21-1 and TRBJ2-6; the table's TRBD1 call for D was not verified on the DNA. TRBV21-1 is described as a pseudogene. This CDR3 region has 18 residues. CDR3 in DNA: TGTGCCAGCAGCAAGGAACAGCTATTAGGCTCTGGGGCCAACGTCCTGACTTTC. It is translated as CASSKEQLLGSGANVLTF.

On this clone itself: Mismatch with germline at one junction end may stem from a read error. This chain links TRBV5-6 with TRBJ2-2; D is possibly TRBD1 or TRBD2 (5 bases each). CDR1 is SGHDT and CDR2 is YYEEEE in the germline V gene. The CDR3 has 15 residues. As DNA, the CDR3 is TGTGCCAGTAGCTTGGGGGATCCTAACACCGGGGAGCTGTTTTTT. Its protein is CASSLGDPNTGELFF. The whole variable domain, remainder taken from reference TRBV5-6 and TRBJ2-2, is DAGVTQSPTHLIKTRGQQVTLRCSPKSGHDTVSWYQQALGQGPQFIFQYYEEEERQRGNFPDRFSGHQFPNYSSELNVNALLLGDSALYLCASSLGDPNTGELFFGEGSRLTVL.

The chain is built from TRBV5-1 and TRBJ1-2; 7 positions match TRBD1. The CDR3 is 13 amino acids. Trimming removed 0 bases from V and 8 bases from J; junction bases left unmatched: 4. Germline V CDR1 and CDR2: SGHRS, YFSETQ. CDR3 region: CASSLGDRDGYTF. The CDR3 DNA reads as TGCGCCAGCAGCTTGGGAGACAGGGACGGCTACACCTTC.

This clone was recorded a few times. The chain carries TRBV11-2 and TRBJ2-1, with 12 bases matching TRBD2. The germline CDR1 and CDR2 sequences are SGHAT and FQNNGV. The J segment lost 8 bases and the V segment lost 2 bases, leaving 4 bases of the junction unmatched. The CDR3 runs to 15 residues. The CDR3: CASSLLAGGQYEQFF. In nucleotides, the CDR3 is TGTGCCAGCAGCTTACTAGCGGGGGGGCAGTATGAGCAGTTCTTC. Supplemented by reference TRBV11-2 and TRBJ2-1, the full variable domain reads EAGVAQSPRYKIIEKRQSVAFWCNPISGHATLYWYQQILGQGPKLLIQFQNNGVVDDSQLPKDRFSAERLKGVDSTLKIQPAKLEDSAVYLCASSLLAGGQYEQFFGPGTRLTVL.

This rearrangement joins TRBV20-1 to TRBJ1-2; unclear D gene. Germline loops: CDR1 DFQATT, CDR2 SNEGSKA (reference sequence). V was cut by 2 bases and J by 5 bases, with 6 bases left in between. The CDR3 length is 11 residues. The CDR3: CSARMDYGYTF. The CDR3 region has the DNA TGCAGTGCTAGAATGGATTATGGCTACACCTTC.

J is TRBJ1-6 and V is TRBV7-3, with 7 positions matching TRBD1. Germline V gene sequence: CDR1 SGHTA, CDR2 FQGTGA. The CDR3 spans 15 residues. Trimming at V came to 2 bases and at J to 14 bases, leaving 12 bases not matched to a gene. CDR3 residues: CASSLDRAQGRALHF. The DNA for the CDR3 is TGTGCCAGCAGCTTAGACAGGGCCCAGGGCCGGGCCCTCCACTTT.

The chain links TRBV30 to TRBJ1-5; D is unclear. Germline V gene lookup returns CDR1 GTSNPN and CDR2 SVGIG (reference sequence). Trimming pared 1 base from V and 2 bases from J, leaving 6 bases between. There are 13 residues in the CDR3. CDR3 bases: TGTGCCTGGAGTGAGACCGGCAATCAGCCCCAGCATTTT. It translates to CAWSETGNQPQHF.

Only one count was recorded for this clone. This chain connects TRBV7-9 to TRBJ2-7, with TRBD2 identical over 7 bases. Germline CDR1 and CDR2: SEHNR and FQNEAQ (reference sequence). The CDR3 runs 13 residues. J lost 3 bases, V lost 5 bases, and 4 bases had no gene match. The CDR3 sequence: CASSESGIYEQYF. CDR3 in DNA: TGTGCCAGCAGCGAAAGCGGGATCTACGAGCAGTACTTC. Looking up the rest from reference TRBV7-9 and TRBJ2-7 gives the full variable domain: DTGVSQNPRHKITKRGQNVTFRCDPISEHNRLYWYRQTLGQGPEFLTYFQNEAQLEKSRLLSDRFSAERPKGSFSTLEIQRTEQGDSAMYLCASSESGIYEQYFGPGTRLTVT.

The chain recombines TRBV6-5 with TRBJ1-6; 9 bases agree with TRBD1. The CDR3 runs 14 residues. Germline values: CDR1 MNHEY, CDR2 SVGAGI. The V gene end was trimmed by 4 bases and the J gene end by 6 bases; junction bases not matched to a gene: 1. CDR3 sequence (DNA): TGTGCCAGCAGTTGGGACAGGGCTAATTCACCCCTCCACTTT. It specifies CASSWDRANSPLHF.

The chain joins TRBV29-1 to TRBJ1-1; TRBD1 matches 7 bases. The junction had 6 bases not matched to a gene; V was cut back by 2 bases and J by 9 bases. From germline, CDR1 is SQVTM and CDR2 ANQGSEA. This CDR3 is 12 amino acids long. The CDR3 protein is CSVEKTGPKAFF. The CDR3 nucleotides are TGCAGCGTTGAAAAGACAGGGCCCAAAGCTTTCTTT. Full variable domain (outside the CDR3, taken from reference TRBV29-1 and TRBJ1-1): SAVISQKPSRDICQRGTSLTIQCQVDSQVTMMFWYRQQPGQSLTLIATANQGSEATYESGFVIDKFPISRPNLTFSTLTVSNMSPEDSSIYLCSVEKTGPKAFFGQGTRLTVV.

The genes are TRBV24-1 and TRBJ2-5, with D possibly matching TRBD1 (5 bases). Germline lookup yields CDR1 KGHDR and CDR2 SFDVKD. Trimming shortened V by 4 bases and J by 5 bases, and 19 bases separated the two germline ends. The CDR3 runs to 16 residues. The CDR3 region has the DNA TGTGCCACCAGTGACGAGGCAATGGGCAGGGCTGAGACCCAGTACTTC. Translating gives CATSDEAMGRAETQYF.

The chain links TRBV12-3 or TRBV12-4 to TRBJ2-4; D is uncertain. This CDR3 is 12 amino acids long. Trimming stripped 10 bases from V and 7 bases from J, with 14 bases between. CDR3 sequence (DNA): TGTGCCACCTCCGGTGGGAATAACATTCAGTACTTC. Translating gives CATSGGNNIQYF.